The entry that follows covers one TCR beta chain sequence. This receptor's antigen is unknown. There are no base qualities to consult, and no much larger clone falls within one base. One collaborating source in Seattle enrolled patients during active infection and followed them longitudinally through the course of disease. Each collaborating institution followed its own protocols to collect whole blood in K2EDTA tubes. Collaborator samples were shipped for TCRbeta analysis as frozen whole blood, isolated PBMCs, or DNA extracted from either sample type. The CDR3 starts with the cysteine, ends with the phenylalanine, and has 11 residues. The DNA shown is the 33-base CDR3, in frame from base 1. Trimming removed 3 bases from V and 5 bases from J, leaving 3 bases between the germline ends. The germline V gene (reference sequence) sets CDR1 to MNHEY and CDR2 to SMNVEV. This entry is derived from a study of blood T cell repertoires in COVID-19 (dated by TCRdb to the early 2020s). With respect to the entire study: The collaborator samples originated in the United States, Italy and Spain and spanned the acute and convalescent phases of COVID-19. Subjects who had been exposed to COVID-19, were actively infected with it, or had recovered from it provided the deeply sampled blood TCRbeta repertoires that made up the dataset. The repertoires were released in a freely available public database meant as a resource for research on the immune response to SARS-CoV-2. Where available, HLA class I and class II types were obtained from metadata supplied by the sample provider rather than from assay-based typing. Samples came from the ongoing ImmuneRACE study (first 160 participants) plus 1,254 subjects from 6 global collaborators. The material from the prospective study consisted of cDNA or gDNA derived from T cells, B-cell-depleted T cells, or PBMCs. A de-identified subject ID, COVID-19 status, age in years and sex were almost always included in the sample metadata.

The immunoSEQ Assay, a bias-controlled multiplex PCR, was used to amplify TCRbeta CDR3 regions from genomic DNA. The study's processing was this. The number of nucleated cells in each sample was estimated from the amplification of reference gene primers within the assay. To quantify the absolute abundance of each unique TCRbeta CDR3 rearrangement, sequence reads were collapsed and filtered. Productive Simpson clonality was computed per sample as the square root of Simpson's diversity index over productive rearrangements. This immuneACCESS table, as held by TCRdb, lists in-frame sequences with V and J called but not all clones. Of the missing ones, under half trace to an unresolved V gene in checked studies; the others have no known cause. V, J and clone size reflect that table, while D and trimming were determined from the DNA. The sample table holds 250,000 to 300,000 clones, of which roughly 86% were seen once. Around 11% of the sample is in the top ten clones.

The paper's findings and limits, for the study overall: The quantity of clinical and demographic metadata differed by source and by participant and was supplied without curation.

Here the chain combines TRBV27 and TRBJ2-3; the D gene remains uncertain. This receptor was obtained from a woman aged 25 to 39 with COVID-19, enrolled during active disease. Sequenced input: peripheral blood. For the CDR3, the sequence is CASSLRDTQYF. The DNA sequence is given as TGTGCCAGCAGTTTGAGAGATACGCAGTATTTT.